This T cell receptor beta chain derives from a study of control samples from healthy donors and cancer patients. The CDR3 covers 15 residues. Losses at the gene ends were 7 bases for V and 0 bases for J; bases not matched to a gene: 6. Germline CDR1 MDHEN, CDR2 SYDVKM. Sequencing was performed with immunoSEQ multiplex PCR; in TCRdb, only in-frame clones are kept and a portion is missing. The sample comprises some 130,000 clones, just under 95% of which are singletons, and about 11% rests with the top ten. Sequencing input: blood. The rearrangement joins TRBV28 to TRBJ1-5; 7 bases line up with TRBD1. This clonotype originated in a man aged 25 to 40 in good health. CDR3 amino acids: CASKGGTDSNQPQHF. CDR3 sequence (DNA): TGTGCCAGCAAAGGCGGGACAGATAGCAATCAGCCCCAGCATTTT.